This T cell receptor beta chain was recovered during a study of graft-versus-host responses after intestinal transplantation. Study-wide background: Transplant recipients had multivisceral, liver-intestinal, or isolated intestinal grafts.

Study findings and constraints: The study found high graft-versus-host to host-versus-graft clonal ratios in allografts of patients with graft-donor T cell macrochimerism. The recipient marrow held GvH clones, and some of them showed up first in ileum or blood.

Of note for this clone: Its antigen remains unknown.

The protocol was immunoSEQ multiplex PCR, while the TCRdb copy is restricted to in-frame clones and leaves out a portion. Among about 99,000 clones, 80% to 95% were seen once, and the ten largest hold 0.9% to 1.5%. The CDR3 spans 10 residues. Trimming removed 7 bases at V and 3 bases at J, with 4 bases between. Germline V lookup: CDR1 MNHNS, CDR2 SASEGT. The receptor comes from a human donor who received an intestinal transplant. Source: unstimulated CD8+ T cells sorted from spleen or lymph node cells, taken before intestinal transplant. The V gene is TRBV6-1, the J gene TRBJ2-7; no clear D. CDR3 nucleotides: TGTGCCAGCACGGGCTACGAGCAGTACTTC. This codes for CASTGYEQYF.